These 20 T cell receptor beta chains originate from one sample sequenced in a study of blood T cell repertoires in COVID-19. The method was immunoSEQ multiplex PCR; TCRdb's version includes in-frame clones alone and lacks a portion of them. This table has approximately 210,000 clones, about 88% appearing once. The sample comprised peripheral blood. The source of these receptors is a woman aged 35 to 49 with acute or convalescent COVID-19.

The chain combines TRBV24-1 with TRBJ2-1; TRBD2 agrees at 7 bases. CDR3 length equals 18 residues. Germline assignment: CDR1 KGHDR and CDR2 SFDVKD. V was clipped by 4 bases and J by 2 bases; unmatched bases: 13. CDR3 nucleotide sequence: TGTGCCACCAGTGACCGGGGGGTCGGGACTAAAGCCTACAATGAGCAGTTCTTC. It codes for CATSDRGVGTKAYNEQFF.

The chain carries TRBV3-1 (or the pseudogene TRBV3-2) and TRBJ1-1; possible D gene TRBD1, 5 bases. V lost 5 bases, J lost 4 bases, and 14 bases lay in between. This CDR3 has 14 amino acids. CDR1 is LGHDT, CDR2 YNNKEL, per germline (reference sequence). The CDR3 region has the DNA TGTGCCAGCAGCTTCCGGGGGGGAGGCACTGAAGCTTTCTTT. Translation gives CASSFRGGGTEAFF.

The chain combines TRBV29-1 with TRBJ2-5, with 8 bases fitting TRBD1. This CDR3 is 12 amino acids long. Trimming at V came to 7 bases and at J to 5 bases, leaving 6 bases not matched to a gene. Looked up from germline, CDR1 is SQVTM and CDR2 is ANQGSEA. The CDR3, as DNA: TGCAGCGCCCAGGGGGCACGGGAGACCCAGTACTTC. Amino acids: CSAQGARETQYF.

The J gene is TRBJ2-7, the V gene TRBV3-1 (or the pseudogene TRBV3-2); 8 bases are shared with TRBD2. Trimming took 4 bases from V and 6 from J; bases not matched to a gene: 8. CDR1 is LGHDT, CDR2 YNNKEL, per germline (reference sequence). The CDR3 covers 14 residues. The CDR3 coding sequence is TGTGCCAGCAGCCTCGGGACTAGATCGTCCGAGCAGTACGTC. Translating it yields CASSLGTRSSEQYV.

The chain links TRBV2 to TRBJ2-3; D may be TRBD2 (7 bases). CDR3 length: 16 residues. V lost 4 bases, J lost 1 base, and 15 bases lay in between. The germline CDR1 and CDR2 sequences are SNHLY and FYNNEI. This CDR3 is CASSGGGPIGTDTQYF. CDR3 nucleotides: TGTGCCAGCAGTGGGGGGGGGCCGATTGGCACAGATACGCAGTATTTT.

The J gene is TRBJ1-2, the V gene TRBV10-3; 8 bases are a match to TRBD1. V was clipped by 7 bases and J by 5 bases; unmatched bases: 3. CDR3 length: 12 amino acids. Germline-derived CDR1 and CDR2 are ENHRY and SYGVKD. The CDR3 nucleotides are TGTGCCATCACAGGGGGCGCTTATGGCTACACCTTC. It is translated as CAITGGAYGYTF.

The CDR3 nucleotides are TGTGCCATCAGTGAGTCGAAGGGTCGGGGTGACATTCAGTACTTC. Residues: CAISESKGRGDIQYF. The V gene is TRBV10-3, the J gene TRBJ2-4, with a weak D call TRBD2 (5 bases). The V end was cut by 0 bases, the J end by 8 bases, with 14 bases between. The CDR3 runs to 15 residues. From germline, CDR1 is ENHRY and CDR2 SYGVKD.

This chain links TRBV6-6 with TRBJ2-7; perhaps TRBD1 as D (5 bases). Germline lookup yields CDR1 MNHNY and CDR2 SVGAGI (reference sequence). The ends were cut back, 6 bases at V and 0 bases at J, with 9 bases in the middle. This CDR3 is built from 13 residues. The CDR3 reads CASRADSSYEQYV. CDR3 in DNA: TGTGCCAGCAGGGCCGACAGCTCCTACGAGCAGTACGTC.

This chain uses TRBV7-6 with TRBJ1-2; 8 nucleotides match TRBD1. V gave up 3 bases and J gave up 5 bases; unmatched junction bases: 5. The CDR3 sequence is 14 residues long. CDR1 is SGHVS and CDR2 is FNYEAQ in the germline V gene. CDR3 in DNA: TGTGCCAGCAGCTTCGGACAGGGCGATTATGGCTACACCTTC. Its translation: CASSFGQGDYGYTF.

The gene calls are TRBV7-4 and TRBJ1-2; perhaps TRBD1 as D (5 bases). Germline lookup yields CDR1 SGHVT and CDR2 SQSDAQ. V lost 5 bases and J lost 8, with 18 bases in between. This CDR3 spans 14 amino acids. CDR3 in amino acids: CASSPQGSPIGYTF. Here the CDR3 DNA reads TGTGCCAGCAGCCCCCAGGGCAGCCCTATAGGCTACACCTTC.

The chain combines TRBV6-1 with TRBJ1-3; D uncertain. Germline assignment: CDR1 MNHNS and CDR2 SASEGT. V shed 0 bases and J shed 0 bases, with 12 bases lying between them. The CDR3 consists of 17 residues. The CDR3, as DNA: TGTGCCAGCAGTGAAGCGGGCCGCCGCGTCTCTGGAAACACCATATATTTT. Protein sequence: CASSEAGRRVSGNTIYF.

This chain uses TRBV4-1 with TRBJ1-1; 8 bases line up with TRBD1. This CDR3 is built from 16 residues. CDR1 MGHRA and CDR2 YSYEKL come from the germline V gene. The trim removed 1 base at V and 1 base at J, leaving 5 bases unmatched. DNA of the CDR3: TGCGCCAGCAGCCAAGGGCGGGGACAGGCGAACACTGAAGCTTTCTTT. Translated: CASSQGRGQANTEAFF.

This chain links TRBV12-3 or TRBV12-4 with TRBJ2-2; TRBD2 is a possible D gene (5 bases). The ends were cut back, 4 bases at V and 6 bases at J, with 9 bases in the middle. The CDR3 extends over 13 amino acids. For the CDR3, the DNA is TGTGCCAGCAGTTCCGGACTTGCCGGGGAGCTGTTTTTT. Its protein is CASSSGLAGELFF.

The rearrangement joins TRBV6-2 or TRBV6-3 to TRBJ2-1; 10 nucleotides agree with TRBD2. This CDR3 comprises 15 residues. Per germline, CDR1 MNHEY and CDR2 SVGEGT. The ends lost 5 bases at V and 4 bases at J; junction bases unmatched: 5. The CDR3 coding sequence is TGTGCCAGCAGTCGAGCGGGGGGGAGATACAATGAGCAGTTCTTC. Translating gives CASSRAGGRYNEQFF.

The CDR3 is CASSLSRGVSNQPQHF. DNA for the CDR3: TGTGCCAGCAGCTTGTCCCGGGGGGTGAGCAATCAGCCCCAGCATTTT. The chain uses TRBV5-6 and TRBJ1-5; perhaps TRBD1 as D (5 bases). This CDR3 spans 16 amino acids. The germline CDR1 and CDR2 sequences are SGHDT and YYEEEE. The V end lost 1 base, the J end lost 1 base, and 12 bases lay between the germline ends.

V is TRBV3-1 (or the pseudogene TRBV3-2) and J is TRBJ1-3, with unresolved D. The length of the CDR3 is 15 residues. In germline, CDR1 is LGHDT, CDR2 YNNKEL (reference sequence). V lost 4 bases to trimming and J lost 0 bases, with 10 bases between them. The CDR3 DNA reads TGTGCCAGCAGCCCCACATCCCGCTCTGGAAACACCATATATTTT. Its translation: CASSPTSRSGNTIYF.

The rearrangement uses TRBV18 and TRBJ1-1; D not certain. With 4 bases removed from V and 3 bases from J, the gap between germline ends came to 6 bases. Germline CDR1 is KGHSH and CDR2 is LQKENI. The length of the CDR3 is 12 residues. The CDR3 loop is CASSRSDTEAFF. For the CDR3, the DNA is TGTGCCAGCTCACGATCGGACACTGAAGCTTTCTTT.

The CDR3 DNA follows: TGTGCCAGCAGTGACAGGGGGCGTAGCACCGGGGAGCTGTTTTTT. Translation gives CASSDRGRSTGELFF. The V gene is TRBV2, the J gene TRBJ2-2, with 8 bases lining up with TRBD1. The CDR3 sequence is 15 residues long. The V gene end was trimmed by 3 bases and the J gene end by 4 bases; junction bases not matched to a gene: 4. Germline CDR1 and CDR2: SNHLY and FYNNEI.

V gene TRBV6-5 combines with J gene TRBJ2-2; 9 bases line up with TRBD1. V was clipped by 8 bases and J by 5 bases; unmatched bases: 3. This CDR3 is 13 amino acids long. CDR1 is MNHEY and CDR2 is SVGAGI in the germline V gene. This CDR3 reads CASSQGATGELFF. For the CDR3, the DNA is TGTGCCAGCTCACAGGGGGCGACCGGGGAGCTGTTTTTT.

The CDR3 region is CASSLAASGGRYNEQFF. The CDR3 DNA is TGTGCCAGCAGCTTGGCCGCTAGCGGGGGGAGGTACAATGAGCAGTTCTTC. The chain is built from TRBV5-4 and TRBJ2-1; 11 bases align to TRBD2. This CDR3 contains 17 residues. The V gene's germline CDR1 is SGHNT and CDR2 YYREEE (reference sequence). The V segment lost 0 bases and the J segment 4 bases; nucleotides outside the gene matches: 6.